This T cell receptor beta chain emerged from a study of blood T cell repertoires in COVID-19. Study information: Samples came from the United States, Italy and Spain, spanning acute and convalescent COVID-19. From T cells, B-cell-depleted T cells, or PBMCs came the material, which was cDNA or gDNA.

The germline gives CDR1 ENHRY, CDR2 SYGVKD. The CDR3 length is 14 residues. The V gene end was trimmed by 6 bases and the J gene end by 1 base; junction bases not matched to a gene: 4. Under the authors' procedure: By means of reference gene primer amplification, nucleated cell counts were estimated. Method: immunoSEQ multiplex PCR; TCRdb's copy keeps in-frame clones and lacks some. The V and J calls and clone size are taken from that table; D and trimming were inferred from the DNA. The profile covers around 140,000 clones, with about four fifths appearing a single time and 3.5% taken by the ten largest.

The specimen was peripheral blood. This receptor was obtained from a man between 65 and 85 years old who had recovered from COVID-19. The chain couples TRBV10-3 to TRBJ1-1, with 8 bases aligning to TRBD1. This CDR3 reads CAIRAGGSNTEAFF. The CDR3 region has the DNA TGTGCCATCAGAGCAGGGGGCTCGAACACTGAAGCTTTCTTT.